The clone carrying this TCR beta chain was observed a handful of times. The antigen is not known. The data stem from a study of blood T cells in healthy people across ages. Findings of the study overall: With naive T cell percentage, TCR beta diversity showed a strong correlation.

Then a second PCR, running roughly 7 to 11 cycles, was carried out with a sample-barcoded 5' primer and a J-beta primer mix. MiXCR was run by TCRdb on the 5' RACE reads, yielding one entry per CDR3 protein. Among about 780,000 distinct CDR3 sequences listed, about a quarter were seen once. Deletions cut 4 bases from V and 4 bases from J, with 15 bases between. The CDR3 is 15 amino acids. The germline V gene encodes CDR1 SGDLS and CDR2 YYNGEE. The sample also formed part of further work on T cells of mothers and their children.

Sequencing was performed on blood. V gene TRBV9 combines with J gene TRBJ1-5; a weak D match, TRBD1 (6 bases). This receptor was obtained from a boy aged 5-17 years in good health. CDR3 residues: CASSPTDSTNQPQHF. The CDR3 region has the DNA TGTGCCAGCAGCCCGACGGACAGTACGAATCAGCCCCAGCATTTT.